This T cell receptor beta chain was profiled in a study of T cell responses to AZD1222 COVID-19 vaccine. This clone was seen only once. Its specificity is not known. Study observations and caveats: Spike-specific TCRs gained breadth and depth after people received two AZD1222 doses. Nearly half of spike-specific TCRs reportedly go after variant regions that carry no mutations. The donors showed a predominance of white British ancestry and of females, with possible underestimation of clonal diversity.

The table came from immunoSEQ multiplex PCR; TCRdb's copy has only in-frame clones and leaves some out. The table includes roughly 150,000 clones, approximately 89% detected once. The germline V and J ends were trimmed by 0 bases and 18 bases, with 15 bases remaining between them. Germline-derived CDR1 and CDR2 are MNHNY and SVGAGI (reference sequence). The CDR3 spans 13 residues. The receptor's source is an adult in good health. The V call is TRBV6-6, the J call TRBJ1-6; perhaps TRBD1 as D (5 bases). This material consisted of peripheral blood, taken on day 0 of AZD1222 vaccination. The CDR3 DNA is TGTGCCAGCAGTTACTCCCCCGGGACGGAAAGCCACTTT. This codes for CASSYSPGTESHF.